These T cell receptor beta chains were read from a single sample in a study of graft-versus-host responses after intestinal transplantation. For these receptors, no antigen is known. Assay: immunoSEQ multiplex PCR; the TCRdb copy retains only in-frame clones and omits some. This sample has tens of thousands of clones; nearly 85% occur once, and the top ten carry 0.35% to 0.45%. Sequencing was performed on unstimulated CD4+ T cells sorted from spleen or lymph node cells, taken before transplant. The receptors were sampled from a human donor who was the organ donor for an intestinal transplant. CDR3s include the opening cysteine and the closing phenylalanine or tryptophan. The D gene is left open where the match is weak. Part of the rows lack a size; the others show once, few, many or a class for expanded clones.

size	V	D	J	DNA	CDR3
once	TRBV27	TRBD1	TRBJ1-5	TGTGCCAGCAGTTTACCGGGACAGGGTTTTAGTAGCAATCAGCCCCAGCATTTT	CASSLPGQGFSSNQPQHF
-	TRBV9	TRBD2	TRBJ2-5	TGTGCCAGCAGCCCACTCGGGGGGGGCAGCCAAGAGACCCAGTACTTC	CASSPLGGGSQETQYF
-	TRBV6-1	-	TRBJ2-2	TGTGCCACCCTAGATCGAGGCTTTTTACCCGGGGAGCTGTTTTTT	CATLDRGFLPGELFF
-	TRBV29-1	TRBD1	TRBJ1-5	TGCAGCGTCGGGACAGGGCAGCATCAGCCCCAGCATTTT	CSVGTGQHQPQHF
once	TRBV5-1	TRBD2	TRBJ2-6	TGCGCCAGCAGCTTCACTAGCGGGGGGTTCTCTGGGGCCAACGTCCTGACTTTC	CASSFTSGGFSGANVLTF
-	TRBV5-1	TRBD1	TRBJ1-2	TGCGCCAGCAGCCCCACAGGGGGGGACTATGGCTACACCTTC	CASSPTGGDYGYTF
few	TRBV14	-	TRBJ1-2	TGTGCCAGCAGCCAAGATTATCAGGGCTTGACCTTC	CASSQDYQGLTF
once	TRBV5-6	-	TRBJ2-1	TGTGCCAGCAGCTTAAAGGGGTCCCTTTACAATGAGCAGTTCTTC	CASSLKGSLYNEQFF
once	TRBV7-2	-	TRBJ2-3	TGTGCCAGCAGCTTTAATACGTGGGGGGTGAGCACAGATACGCAGTATTTT	CASSFNTWGVSTDTQYF
few	TRBV6-1	-	TRBJ1-5	TGTGCCAGCAGAGAAGAGGCTTGGGGGCAGAGGAGCAATCAGCCCCAGCATTTT	CASREEAWGQRSNQPQHF
-	TRBV9	TRBD2	TRBJ2-5	TGTGCCAGCAGCGTAGATGGGACTAGCGGGGTCAAAGAGACCCAGTACTTC	CASSVDGTSGVKETQYF
-	TRBV9	TRBD2	TRBJ2-5	TGTGCCAGCAGCGTAGCTCCCTCTAGCGGGGGACAAGAGACCCAGTACTTC	CASSVAPSSGGQETQYF
-	TRBV5-1	-	TRBJ2-2	TGCGCCAGCACCCAAAATCTGGGGGGCACCGGGGAGCTGTTTTTT	CASTQNLGGTGELFF
once	TRBV30	TRBD1	TRBJ1-1	TGTGCCTGGACATTAGCGGGACAGGGGGCCGCTGAAGCTTTCTTT	CAWTLAGQGAAEAFF
-	TRBV5-1	-	TRBJ2-2	TGCGCCAGCTGCGGGACCGCGAACACCGGGGAGCTGTTTTTT	CASCGTANTGELFF
-	TRBV7-2	-	TRBJ1-5	TGTGCCAGCAGCTTAGGAGACAGGAGCAATCAGCCCCAGCATTTT	CASSLGDRSNQPQHF
-	TRBV28	-	TRBJ1-2	TGTGCCAGCAGTTTAACAGGAAACTATGGCTACACCTTC	CASSLTGNYGYTF
-	TRBV7-9	TRBD2	TRBJ2-1	TGTGCCAGCAGCTTATCGGGGGGCAATGAGCAGTTCTTC	CASSLSGGNEQFF
few	TRBV5-8	-	TRBJ1-2	TGTGCCAGCGGACAGAACATAATCTATGGCTACACCTTC	CASGQNIIYGYTF
few	TRBV7-2	TRBD1	TRBJ1-2	TGTGCCAGCAATCCCGACAGGGCGCTGGGGAACTATGGCTACACCTTC	CASNPDRALGNYGYTF
-	TRBV19	-	TRBJ1-4	TGTGCCAGTAGTGTACAGGGTGTGCTTTCGAAACTGTTTTTT	CASSVQGVLSKLFF
-	TRBV28	-	TRBJ1-5	TGTGCCAGCACCTCACTAAATCAGCCCCAGCATTTT	CASTSLNQPQHF
once	TRBV7-2	TRBD1	TRBJ1-2	TGTGCCAGCAGCTTAAGACAGGGTGGAGGCTATGGCTACACCTTC	CASSLRQGGGYGYTF
-	TRBV5-4	TRBD2	TRBJ2-2	TGTGCCAGCAGCTTGCGGGGATCTAGCGGGGTCGCCGGGGAGCTGTTTTTT	CASSLRGSSGVAGELFF
-	TRBV29-1	TRBD1	TRBJ1-2	TGCAGCGTTGTAACCCCCGTAGGGGGCGGTGGCTACACCTTC	CSVVTPVGGGGYTF
-	TRBV2	TRBD1	TRBJ1-2	TGTGCCAGCAGGGAAGCAGGGACAGGCGGATATGGCTACACCTTC	CASREAGTGGYGYTF
few	TRBV28	TRBD1	TRBJ2-2	TGTGCCAGCAGAGGGACAGTGAACACCGGGGAGCTGTTTTTT	CASRGTVNTGELFF
-	TRBV28	TRBD1	TRBJ1-2	TGTGCCAGCAGGATTAGCCCTTTTAGGGACAGGGATGGCTACACCTTC	CASRISPFRDRDGYTF
-	TRBV6-5	TRBD2	TRBJ2-5	TGTGCCAGCAGTTACACGGGGGGAGAGACCCAGTACTTC	CASSYTGGETQYF
-	TRBV13	TRBD1	TRBJ2-2	TGTGCCAGCAGCAAAGGAGGACAGGGGAACCCCGGGGAGCTGTTTTTT	CASSKGGQGNPGELFF
-	TRBV6-4	-	TRBJ2-5	TGTGCCAGCTCCCCCCTTGAGACCCAGTACTTC	CASSPLETQYF
-	TRBV9	TRBD1	TRBJ1-1	TGTGCCAGCAGCGTGACCGACAGGGGATTTTTGGCTGAAGCTTTCTTT	CASSVTDRGFLAEAFF
-	TRBV2	TRBD1	TRBJ1-2	TGTGCCAGTGCACTTCAGGGGGCTGAGAGTATCGCCTTC	CASALQGAESIAF
-	TRBV6-5	TRBD1	TRBJ1-4	TGTGCCAGCAGTTACTCAGGACAGGGTGCCGGAAAACTGTTTTTT	CASSYSGQGAGKLFF
-	TRBV10-2	TRBD2	TRBJ2-3	TGCGCCAGCAGTGCGTCACTAGCGGGGCGGGGTACGCAGTATTTT	CASSASLAGRGTQYF
-	TRBV27	TRBD2	TRBJ2-1	TGTGCCAGCAGTCCCCTAGCGGGGGCCTACTGGGGTGAGCAGTTCTTC	CASSPLAGAYWGEQFF
-	TRBV5-6	TRBD1	TRBJ1-2	TGTGCCAGCAGCCGGGACAGGGGGATCCTACCCTATGGCTACACCTTC	CASSRDRGILPYGYTF
-	TRBV9	-	TRBJ1-1	TGTGCCAGCAGCGTAGGGGCCCGCAGGTCGAACACTGAAGCTTTCTTT	CASSVGARRSNTEAFF
-	TRBV5-1	TRBD2	TRBJ2-1	TGCGCCAGCAGCCTCTTGGGAGCGGGGGCCCCGAATGAGCAGTTCTTC	CASSLLGAGAPNEQFF
once	TRBV7-9	TRBD1	TRBJ1-6	TGTGCCAGCAGCTTAGCGGGGGCAGGGGGAAAAAATTCACCCCTCCACTTT	CASSLAGAGGKNSPLHF
-	TRBV9	TRBD2	TRBJ2-5	TGTGCCAGCAGCCCCAGACTAGCGGGGGACCAAGAGACCCAGTACTTC	CASSPRLAGDQETQYF